Listed below are T cell receptor beta chains from one sample, sequenced in a study of human T cells and chemical hapten exposure. MiXCR was run by TCRdb on the RACE reads, yielding one entry per CDR3 protein. This table holds about 130,000 distinct CDR3 sequences, about 9% found once. What was sequenced was whole blood. The source is a male donor in good health. Some clones in this sample may be carry-over from other donors' samples. The CDR3 runs from the conserved cysteine through the conserved F or W. D genes are given only for firm matches. A clone size is listed for some rows: how often the clone was seen (once, few, many), or a class if it is expanded.

d_call,j_call,clone_size,v_call,cdr3_nt,cdr3_aa
.,TRBJ2-1,.,TRBV11-2,TGTGCCAGCAGCTCGCAAGGGGCTCGTCGACGGTCCTACAATGAGCAGTTCTTC,CASSSQGARRRSYNEQFF
TRBD2,TRBJ2-7,.,TRBV29-1,TGCAGCGTTGAGACTAGCGACTACGAGCAGTACTTC,CSVETSDYEQYF
.,TRBJ2-1,.,TRBV27,TGTGCCAGCAGTTTATCTACAGAAGCTTACTACAATGAGCAGTTCTTC,CASSLSTEAYYNEQFF
.,TRBJ2-5,many,TRBV7-2,TGTGCCAGCACAATTTTCCGGGACTACCAAGAGACCCAGTACTTC,CASTIFRDYQETQYF
TRBD1,TRBJ1-1,many,TRBV14,TGTGCCAGCAGCCTGGGACAGGTGTTAGCTGAAGCTTTCTTT,CASSLGQVLAEAFF
TRBD1,TRBJ1-5,many,TRBV2,TGTGCCAGCAGTGAGGGGACAGGGCGGGGTAATCAGCCCCAGCATTTT,CASSEGTGRGNQPQHF
.,TRBJ2-1,many,TRBV4-3,TGCGCCAGCAGCCGTGGACAGTACAATGAGCAGTTCTTC,CASSRGQYNEQFF
.,TRBJ2-5,.,TRBV9,TGTGCCAGCAGCAGAGCGACAGGACTAGAGACCCAGTACTTC,CASSRATGLETQYF
.,TRBJ2-7,.,TRBV5-1,TGCGCCAGCAGCTTGAGCCAGGGTGGAACCTACGAGCAGTACTTC,CASSLSQGGTYEQYF
TRBD1,TRBJ2-5,few,TRBV5-4,TGTGCCAGCAGCCTCCCGGACAGGGCTGGGGAGACCCAGTACTTC,CASSLPDRAGETQYF
TRBD2,TRBJ2-1,many,TRBV5-1,TGCGCCAGCAGCTTTGGTTGGAGCCGGACTAGCGGGAGGAATGAGCAGTTCTTC,CASSFGWSRTSGRNEQFF
TRBD1,TRBJ2-7,many,TRBV6-1,TGTGCCAGCACCTTAAACCGGGACAGCTACGAGCAGTACTTC,CASTLNRDSYEQYF
.,TRBJ2-3,.,TRBV11-2,TGTGCCAGCAGCTTAGGATACAGGGTGGGGGGTACGCAGTATTTT,CASSLGYRVGGTQYF
TRBD1,TRBJ2-5,few,TRBV15,TGTGCCACCAGCAGAGGGTGGACAGGAGTTCAAGAGACCCAGTACTTC,CATSRGWTGVQETQYF
TRBD1,TRBJ2-3,many,TRBV27,TGTGCCAGCAGTGATAGGACAGGGCGAAAATACCCCGCTAGCACAGATACGCAGTATTTT,CASSDRTGRKYPASTDTQYF
TRBD1,TRBJ2-1,many,TRBV5-1,TGCGCCAGCAGCTTGGGCAGGGGGTCCGACAATGAGCAGTTCTTC,CASSLGRGSDNEQFF
.,TRBJ2-7,.,TRBV30,TGTGCCTGGGAGGACGTAGGGGAAGGGCAGTACTTC,CAWEDVGEGQYF
TRBD2,TRBJ2-3,many,TRBV7-6,TGTGCCAGCAGGCCTTTAGCGGGAGTTCGTACAGATACGCAGTATTTT,CASRPLAGVRTDTQYF
.,TRBJ2-5,many,TRBV29-1,TGCAGCGTTGAAGGGGCCCCACGTCCAGAGACCCAGTACTTC,CSVEGAPRPETQYF
.,TRBJ1-3,few,TRBV7-8,TGTGCCAGCAGCTCTCAGGGACCTGGAAACACCATATATTTT,CASSSQGPGNTIYF
.,TRBJ2-7,few,TRBV20-1,TGCAGTGCTAGATCGGACTATACCTACGAGCAGTACTTC,CSARSDYTYEQYF
.,TRBJ2-7,few,TRBV29-1,TGCAGCGTTGATCCGGGGGCGGGCGAGCAGTACTTC,CSVDPGAGEQYF